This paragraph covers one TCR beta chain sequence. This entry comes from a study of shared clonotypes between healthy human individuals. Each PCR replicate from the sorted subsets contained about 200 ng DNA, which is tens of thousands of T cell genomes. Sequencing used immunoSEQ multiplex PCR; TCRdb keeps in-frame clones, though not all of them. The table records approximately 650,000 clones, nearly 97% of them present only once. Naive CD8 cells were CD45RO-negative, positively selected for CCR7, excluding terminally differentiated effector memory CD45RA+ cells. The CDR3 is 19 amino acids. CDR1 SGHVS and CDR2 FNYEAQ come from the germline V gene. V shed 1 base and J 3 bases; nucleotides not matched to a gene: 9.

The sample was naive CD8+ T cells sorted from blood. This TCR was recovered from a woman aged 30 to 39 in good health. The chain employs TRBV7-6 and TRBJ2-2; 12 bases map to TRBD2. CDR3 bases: TGTGCCAGCAGCTTAGGTGGCTCACTAGCGGGAGGATACACCGGGGAGCTGTTTTTT. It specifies CASSLGGSLAGGYTGELFF.